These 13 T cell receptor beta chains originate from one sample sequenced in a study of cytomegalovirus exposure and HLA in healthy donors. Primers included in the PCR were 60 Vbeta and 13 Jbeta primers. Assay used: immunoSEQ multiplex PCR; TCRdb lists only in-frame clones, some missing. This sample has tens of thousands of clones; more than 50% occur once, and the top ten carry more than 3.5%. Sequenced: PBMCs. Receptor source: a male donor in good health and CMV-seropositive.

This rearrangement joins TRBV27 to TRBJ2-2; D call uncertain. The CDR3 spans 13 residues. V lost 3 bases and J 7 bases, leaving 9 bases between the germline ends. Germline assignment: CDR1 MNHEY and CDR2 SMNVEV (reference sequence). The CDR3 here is CASSFSHGGELFF. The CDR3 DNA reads TGTGCCAGCAGTTTTTCGCACGGCGGGGAGCTGTTTTTT.

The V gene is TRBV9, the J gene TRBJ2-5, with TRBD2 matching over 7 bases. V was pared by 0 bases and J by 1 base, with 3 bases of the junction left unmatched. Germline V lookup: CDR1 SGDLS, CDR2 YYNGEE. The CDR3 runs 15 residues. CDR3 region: CASSVGLASQETQYF. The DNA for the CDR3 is TGTGCCAGCAGCGTAGGACTAGCAAGCCAAGAGACCCAGTACTTC. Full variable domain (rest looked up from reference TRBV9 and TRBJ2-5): DSGVTQTPKHLITATGQRVTLRCSPRSGDLSVYWYQQSLDQGLQFLIQYYNGEERAKGNILERFSAQQFPDLHSELNLSSLELGDSALYFCASSVGLASQETQYFGPGTRLLVL.

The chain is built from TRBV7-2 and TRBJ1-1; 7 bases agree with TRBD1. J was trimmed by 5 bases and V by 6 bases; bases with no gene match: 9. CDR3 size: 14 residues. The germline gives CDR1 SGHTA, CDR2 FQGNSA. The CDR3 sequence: CASSSQPGGTEAFF. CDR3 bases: TGTGCCAGCAGTTCACAACCAGGGGGAACTGAAGCTTTCTTT.

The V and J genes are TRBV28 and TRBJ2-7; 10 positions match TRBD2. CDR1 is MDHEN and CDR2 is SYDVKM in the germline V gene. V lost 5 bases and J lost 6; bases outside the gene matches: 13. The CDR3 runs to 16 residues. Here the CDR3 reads CASSGGLAGVRGEQYF. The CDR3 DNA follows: TGTGCCAGCAGTGGGGGCCTAGCGGGAGTGCGCGGCGAGCAGTACTTC.

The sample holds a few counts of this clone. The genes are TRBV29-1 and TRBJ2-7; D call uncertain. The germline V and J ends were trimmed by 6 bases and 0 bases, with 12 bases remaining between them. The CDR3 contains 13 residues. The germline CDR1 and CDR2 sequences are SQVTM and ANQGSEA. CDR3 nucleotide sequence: TGCAGCGTCTTAGCATCCACCTCCTACGAGCAGTACTTC. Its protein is CSVLASTSYEQYF.

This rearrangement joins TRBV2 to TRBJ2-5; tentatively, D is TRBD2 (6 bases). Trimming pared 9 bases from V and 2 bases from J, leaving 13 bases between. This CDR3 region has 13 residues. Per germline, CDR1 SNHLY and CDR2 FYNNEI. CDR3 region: CARSGLHQETQYF. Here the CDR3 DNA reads TGTGCCAGGAGCGGACTACATCAAGAGACCCAGTACTTC.

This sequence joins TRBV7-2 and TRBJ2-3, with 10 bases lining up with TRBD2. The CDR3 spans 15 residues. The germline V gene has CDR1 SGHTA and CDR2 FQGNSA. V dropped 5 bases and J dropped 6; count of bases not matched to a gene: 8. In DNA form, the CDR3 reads TGTGCCAGCAGCGCCCAAGCGGGAGGGCGGGATACGCAGTATTTT. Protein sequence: CASSAQAGGRDTQYF.

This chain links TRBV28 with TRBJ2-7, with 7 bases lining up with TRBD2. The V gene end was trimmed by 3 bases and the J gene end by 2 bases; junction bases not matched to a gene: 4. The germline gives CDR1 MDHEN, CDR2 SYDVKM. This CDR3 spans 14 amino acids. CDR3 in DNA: TGTGCCAGCAGTTTTGGCGGGAGCCCCTACGAGCAGTACTTC. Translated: CASSFGGSPYEQYF.

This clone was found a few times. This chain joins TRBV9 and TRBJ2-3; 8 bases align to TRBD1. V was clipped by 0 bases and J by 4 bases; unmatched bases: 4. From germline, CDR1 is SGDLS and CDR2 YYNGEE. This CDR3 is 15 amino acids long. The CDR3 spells CASSVEGQVPDTQYF. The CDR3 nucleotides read TGTGCCAGCAGCGTAGAGGGACAGGTACCAGATACGCAGTATTTT.

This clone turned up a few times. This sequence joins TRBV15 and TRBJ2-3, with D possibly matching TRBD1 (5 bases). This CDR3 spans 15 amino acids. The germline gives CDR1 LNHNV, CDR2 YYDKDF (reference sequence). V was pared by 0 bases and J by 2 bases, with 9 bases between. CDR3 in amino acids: CATSRDRVDTDTQYF. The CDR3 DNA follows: TGTGCCACCAGCAGAGACAGGGTTGACACAGATACGCAGTATTTT.

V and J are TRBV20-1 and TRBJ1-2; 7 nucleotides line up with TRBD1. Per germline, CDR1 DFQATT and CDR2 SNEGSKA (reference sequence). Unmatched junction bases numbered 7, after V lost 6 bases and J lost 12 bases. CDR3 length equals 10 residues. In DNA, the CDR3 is TGCAGTGCCTTCGACAGGGAGAACACCTTC. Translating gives CSAFDRENTF.

CDR3 amino acids: CATRGTGGSYNEQFF. The DNA for the CDR3 is TGTGCCACCAGGGGGACAGGGGGTTCCTACAATGAGCAGTTCTTC. The gene calls are TRBV10-3 and TRBJ2-1, with 11 bases fitting TRBD1. V was pared by 10 bases and J by 1 base, with 6 bases of the junction left unmatched. The CDR3 contains 15 residues. Germline lookup yields CDR1 ENHRY and CDR2 SYGVKD.

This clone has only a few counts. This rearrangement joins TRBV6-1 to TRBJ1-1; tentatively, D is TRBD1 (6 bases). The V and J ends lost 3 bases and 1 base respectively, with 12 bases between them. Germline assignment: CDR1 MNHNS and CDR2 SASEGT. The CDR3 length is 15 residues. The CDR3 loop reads CASSDYGQRNTEAFF. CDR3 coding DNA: TGTGCCAGCAGTGATTATGGACAGCGGAACACTGAAGCTTTCTTT.